This T cell receptor (beta chain) was identified during a study of cytomegalovirus exposure and HLA in healthy donors. Background on the study: Within an early data release were about 90 million unique TCRs drawn from HLA-typed donors.

A multiplex PCR was run with 60 Vbeta primers and 13 Jbeta primers. This table comes from immunoSEQ multiplex PCR, and its TCRdb copy is limited to in-frame clones, with some not included. The table shows fewer than 110,000 clones, with about 77% occurring only once. Healthy bone marrow donors made up the cohort. The sequence derives from a woman aged 18-30 years in good health and CMV-seropositive. Sequenced material: PBMCs.

CDR3 DNA: TGTGCCAGCAGTGAGTTTGGACTAGCGGGAGGTGAGCAGTTCTTC. It specifies CASSEFGLAGGEQFF. The chain carries TRBV2 and TRBJ2-1; 14 nucleotides line up with TRBD2. CDR1 and CDR2 (germline): SNHLY, FYNNEI. J gave up 9 bases and V 3 bases, and 4 bases lay outside the gene matches. The CDR3 sequence is 15 residues long.